Listed here are 25 T cell receptor beta chains from one sample, sequenced in a study of cytomegalovirus exposure and HLA in healthy donors. With 60 Vbeta and 13 Jbeta primers, the PCR was carried out. Profiled with immunoSEQ multiplex PCR; TCRdb holds only in-frame clones, not every one. This sample has about 110,000 clones, with about 86% found just once. The sample was PBMCs. These receptors all stem from a man aged 40-49 years in good health and CMV-seronegative.

This clone was seen more than once but under ten times. The rearrangement joins TRBV28 to TRBJ1-4, with D possibly matching TRBD1 (5 bases). V lost 5 bases, J lost 5 bases, and 12 bases lay in between. The germline V gene encodes CDR1 MDHEN and CDR2 SYDVKM. The CDR3 extends over 14 amino acids. The CDR3 is CASSQGGPNEKLFF. The CDR3 region has the DNA TGTGCCAGCAGTCAGGGAGGGCCGAATGAAAAACTGTTTTTT.

The V and J genes are TRBV6-5 and TRBJ1-1; TRBD1 aligns across 10 bases. The CDR3 is 15 residues long. Germline loops: CDR1 MNHEY, CDR2 SVGAGI. Trimming at V came to 7 bases and at J to 0 bases, leaving 5 bases not matched to a gene. The CDR3 region is CASTPGQGMNTEAFF. In nucleotides, the CDR3 is TGTGCCAGCACCCCGGGACAGGGGATGAACACTGAAGCTTTCTTT.

V usage is TRBV5-4 and J usage is TRBJ1-2, with 8 bases aligning to TRBD1. Germline assignment: CDR1 SGHNT and CDR2 YYREEE (reference sequence). Trimming removed 2 bases from V and 7 bases from J; junction bases left unmatched: 1. The CDR3 spans 12 residues. The CDR3 DNA reads TGTGCCAGCAGCTTCGACAGGGGTGGCTACACCTTC. Its translation is CASSFDRGGYTF.

The rearrangement uses TRBV29-1 and TRBJ1-1, with 9 nucleotides matching TRBD1. This CDR3 spans 14 amino acids. In germline, CDR1 is SQVTM, CDR2 ANQGSEA. Trimming cost V 4 bases and J 6 bases; bases outside gene matches: 9. This CDR3 reads CSVVPGTGRAEAFF. CDR3 DNA sequence: TGCAGCGTTGTCCCCGGGACAGGGCGGGCTGAAGCTTTCTTT.

V is TRBV6-5 and J is TRBJ1-1; D perhaps matches TRBD1 (5 bases). This CDR3 region has 13 residues. Germline V gene data show CDR1 as MNHEY and CDR2 as SVGAGI. V lost 10 bases to trimming and J lost 0 bases, with 12 bases between them. DNA for the CDR3: TGTGCCACCAGCCAAGGGGTGAACACTGAAGCTTTCTTT. Translation: CATSQGVNTEAFF.

The chain combines TRBV19 with TRBJ1-2; 8 bases line up with TRBD1. Per the germline V gene, CDR1 is LNHDA and CDR2 is SQIVND (reference sequence). Germline trimming cut 1 base from V and 4 bases from J; bases unmatched to any gene: 5. The CDR3 consists of 15 residues. The CDR3 DNA reads TGTGCCAGTAGTATAGTCTCAGGGGGCGTCTATGGCTACACCTTC. Its protein product is CASSIVSGGVYGYTF.

The chain uses TRBV5-6 and TRBJ2-7; 10 bases are shared with TRBD1. This CDR3 comprises 15 residues. Trimming took 0 bases from V and 5 from J; bases not matched to a gene: 5. Germline-derived CDR1 and CDR2 are SGHDT and YYEEEE. The CDR3 DNA sequence: TGTGCCAGCAGCTTGGTAGGGACAGGGGCTAACGAGCAGTACTTC. Amino acids: CASSLVGTGANEQYF. Together with reference TRBV5-6 and TRBJ2-7, the CDR3 gives the full variable domain: DAGVTQSPTHLIKTRGQQVTLRCSPKSGHDTVSWYQQALGQGPQFIFQYYEEEERQRGNFPDRFSGHQFPNYSSELNVNALLLGDSALYLCASSLVGTGANEQYFGPGTRLTVT.

This clone was observed a single time. The rearrangement joins TRBV11-2 to TRBJ1-2; TRBD1 aligns across 11 bases. V gave up 3 bases and J gave up 4 bases; unmatched junction bases: 4. Germline values: CDR1 SGHAT, CDR2 FQNNGV. The CDR3 extends over 15 amino acids. CDR3 nucleotide sequence: TGTGCCAGCAGCTTCGGGACAGGGGGACTCTATGGCTACACCTTC. Encoded protein: CASSFGTGGLYGYTF. The complete variable domain, with remaining parts taken from reference TRBV11-2 and TRBJ1-2, reads EAGVAQSPRYKIIEKRQSVAFWCNPISGHATLYWYQQILGQGPKLLIQFQNNGVVDDSQLPKDRFSAERLKGVDSTLKIQPAKLEDSAVYLCASSFGTGGLYGYTFGSGTRLTVV.

V gene TRBV19 combines with J gene TRBJ2-7; TRBD1 matches 7 bases. The CDR3 sequence is 13 residues long. Looked up from germline, CDR1 is LNHDA and CDR2 is SQIVND (reference sequence). With 5 bases clipped from V and 6 bases from J, the junction kept 7 bases outside the gene matches. The CDR3 DNA sequence: TGTGCCAGTAGTCAGGGGACAGTGGGCGAGCAGTACTTC. Amino acids: CASSQGTVGEQYF.

This chain uses TRBV6-6 with TRBJ1-1; D unclear. The V end lost 6 bases, the J end lost 2 bases, and 7 bases lay between the germline ends. This CDR3 has 12 amino acids. Germline values: CDR1 MNHNY, CDR2 SVGAGI (reference sequence). DNA of the CDR3: TGTGCCAGCAGCCTAGTTAACACTGAAGCTTTCTTT. This codes for CASSLVNTEAFF.

The V gene is TRBV9, the J gene TRBJ2-2; TRBD2 aligns across 9 bases. With V trimmed by 4 bases and J by 4 bases, 11 bases remained unmatched. Germline values: CDR1 SGDLS, CDR2 YYNGEE. The CDR3 spans 17 residues. CDR3 sequence (DNA): TGTGCCAGCAGCCGATTAGAGGCGGGGGGGTCCACCGGGGAGCTGTTTTTT. Translating it yields CASSRLEAGGSTGELFF.

The CDR3 coding sequence is TGCAGCGTCCCTTCAGTCGGCAGGGGGACGGCGAACACCGGGGAGCTGTTTTTT. As protein: CSVPSVGRGTANTGELFF. The chain employs TRBV29-1 and TRBJ2-2; 7 positions match TRBD1. CDR1 is SQVTM and CDR2 is ANQGSEA in the germline V gene. This CDR3 region has 18 residues. V lost 6 bases to trimming and J lost 0 bases; unmatched junction nucleotides: 16.

The chain has TRBV5-4 and TRBJ2-5; D perhaps matches TRBD1 (6 bases). This CDR3 has 15 residues. Germline V lookup: CDR1 SGHNT, CDR2 YYREEE (reference sequence). V dropped 0 bases and J dropped 4 bases, with 13 bases sitting between them. The CDR3 sequence: CASSLVPQGRETQYF. The CDR3 DNA is TGTGCCAGCAGCTTGGTTCCACAGGGACGAGAGACCCAGTACTTC.

This sequence joins TRBV7-6 and TRBJ2-1, with TRBD2 as a possible D gene (6 bases). Trimming took off 3 bases at V and 10 bases at J, with 22 bases between the two ends. Germline V gene lookup returns CDR1 SGHVS and CDR2 FNYEAQ. The CDR3 is made up of 16 amino acids. CDR3 DNA sequence: TGTGCCAGCAGCTTGGGGGGAAGCGGTTCAACTGGGGAGCAGTTCTTC. Translating it yields CASSLGGSGSTGEQFF.

This clone has a single count. The rearrangement links TRBV5-4 to TRBJ2-7; 8 nucleotides align to TRBD1. V was clipped by 3 bases and J by 3 bases; unmatched bases: 8. The CDR3 sequence is 15 residues long. Germline-derived CDR1 and CDR2 are SGHNT and YYREEE (reference sequence). The CDR3 nucleotides read TGTGCCAGCAGCTGGCAATCCGGGACAGGCTACGAGCAGTACTTC. The encoded protein is CASSWQSGTGYEQYF.

The J gene is TRBJ2-1, the V gene TRBV2; 8 nucleotides match TRBD1. V lost 8 bases and J lost 8; bases outside the gene matches: 8. The CDR3 length is 13 residues. The germline V gene encodes CDR1 SNHLY and CDR2 FYNNEI. The CDR3 protein is CASFSDRVDEQFF. The DNA of the CDR3 is TGTGCCAGCTTTTCGGACAGGGTGGATGAGCAGTTCTTC.

The chain combines TRBV6-5 with TRBJ2-1, with 8 bases lining up with TRBD2. CDR1 and CDR2 from the germline V gene are MNHEY and SVGAGI. CDR3 size: 14 residues. V lost 4 bases to trimming and J lost 12 bases; unmatched junction nucleotides: 11. CDR3 bases: TGTGCCAGCAGTTTTACTTCGGCGGGGGGCCGGCAGTTCTTC. As protein: CASSFTSAGGRQFF.

As regards this clone: This sample includes further DNA sequences coding for the same CDR3. The chain recombines TRBV18 with TRBJ1-5; TRBD1 is a possible D gene (5 bases). CDR3 length: 14 residues. V was cut by 3 bases and J by 2 bases, with 8 bases left in between. Germline-derived CDR1 and CDR2 are KGHSH and LQKENI. CDR3 nucleotide sequence: TGTGCCAGCTCACCGGGAGGGGGCAATCAGCCCCAGCATTTT. This encodes CASSPGGGNQPQHF.

The chain links TRBV5-5 to TRBJ1-4, with D perhaps matching TRBD1 (5 bases). The germline V gene encodes CDR1 SGHKS and CDR2 YYEKEE (reference sequence). The V end lost 2 bases, the J end lost 7 bases, and 12 bases lay between the germline ends. CDR3 length: 14 residues. CDR3 residues: CASSFRPGGEKLFF. CDR3 DNA: TGTGCCAGCAGCTTCCGCCCCGGGGGTGAAAAACTGTTTTTT.

This chain connects TRBV6-1 to TRBJ2-5; 9 bases are shared with TRBD1. The CDR3 is 15 residues long. The V segment lost 7 bases and the J segment 5 bases; nucleotides outside the gene matches: 11. CDR1 is MNHNS, CDR2 SASEGT, per germline. As DNA, the CDR3 is TGTGCCAGCACGAATCCGGGACAGGGAGGGGAGACCCAGTACTTC. Protein product: CASTNPGQGGETQYF.

The gene calls are TRBV6-6 and TRBJ1-4; the D gene is possibly TRBD1 (6 bases). V lost 4 bases and J 6 bases, leaving 12 bases between the germline ends. Germline CDR1 and CDR2: MNHNY and SVGAGI (reference sequence). The CDR3 covers 14 residues. Written as DNA, the CDR3 is TGTGCCAGCAGTTCAGGGGTTCTGGATGAAAAACTGTTTTTT. Translating gives CASSSGVLDEKLFF.

The gene calls are TRBV7-2 and TRBJ2-1, with 10 bases matching TRBD1. The CDR3 covers 14 residues. V lost 8 bases and J lost 3; bases outside the gene matches: 4. In germline, CDR1 is SGHTA, CDR2 FQGNSA. This chain's CDR3 is CASARTGGYNEQFF. CDR3 DNA sequence: TGTGCCAGCGCCCGGACAGGGGGCTACAATGAGCAGTTCTTC.

This clone showed up just a few times. The V gene is TRBV27, the J gene TRBJ2-5; D not certain. From germline, CDR1 is MNHEY and CDR2 SMNVEV (reference sequence). Trimming removed 8 bases from V and 1 base from J, with 11 bases in between. The CDR3 covers 13 residues. CDR3 in DNA: TGTGCCAGCTCCCGAGTGGTCCAAGAGACCCAGTACTTC. It is translated as CASSRVVQETQYF.

The chain has TRBV2 and TRBJ2-3, with 7 bases that match TRBD2. The CDR3 contains 13 residues. From germline, CDR1 is SNHLY and CDR2 FYNNEI. With V trimmed by 10 bases and J by 6 bases, 10 bases remained unmatched. CDR3 sequence reads: CATEREFTDTQYF. The DNA of the CDR3 is TGTGCCACCGAGCGGGAATTCACGGATACGCAGTATTTT.

The rearrangement joins TRBV6-6 to TRBJ1-1, with D uncertain. This CDR3 contains 14 residues. Germline V CDR1 and CDR2: MNHNY, SVGAGI (reference sequence). The V and J ends lost 6 bases and 4 bases respectively, with 15 bases between them. This chain's CDR3 is CASSPRGSRTEAFF. The CDR3 region has the DNA TGTGCCAGCAGCCCGCGAGGCAGCCGCACTGAAGCTTTCTTT.